Included here is one TCR beta chain sequence, with context. Its specificity is unknown. The data were taken from a study of identical twins. General study points: Invariant T cells like MAIT and iNKT could partly confound the zero-insertion analyses. Whereas memory repertoires showed no such difference, abundant cord blood beta clonotypes carried fewer insertions. Twins' excess sharing was less marked for out-of-frame beta sequences.

Unique molecular identifiers were present on cDNA, and template switching added a universal primer site. TCRdb reanalysed the 5' RACE reads using MiXCR and keeps one entry per CDR3 protein. The repertoire holds about 480,000 distinct CDR3 sequences, with approximately 14% as singletons. The CDR3 contains 16 residues. CDR1 is SGHRS and CDR2 is YFSETQ in the germline V gene. V gave up 0 bases and J gave up 1 base, with 13 bases separating them. The same sample was also used in a study of yellow fever vaccine responses in identical twins.

The chain employs TRBV5-1 and TRBJ1-1; D not resolved. The sample was CD4+ T cells sorted from blood. The clonotype was recovered from a woman between 18 and 29 years old in good health. For the CDR3, the DNA is TGCGCCAGCAGCTTGGGGGGAGGATATTCGAACACTGAAGCTTTCTTT. It specifies CASSLGGGYSNTEAFF.